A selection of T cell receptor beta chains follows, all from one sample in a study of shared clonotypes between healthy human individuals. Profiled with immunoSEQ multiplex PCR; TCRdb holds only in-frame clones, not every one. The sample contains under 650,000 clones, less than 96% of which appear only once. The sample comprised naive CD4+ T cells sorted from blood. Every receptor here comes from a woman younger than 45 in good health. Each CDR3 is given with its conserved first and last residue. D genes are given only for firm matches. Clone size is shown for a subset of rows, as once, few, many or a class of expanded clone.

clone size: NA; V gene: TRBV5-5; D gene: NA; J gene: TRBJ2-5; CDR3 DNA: TGTGCCAGCAGCTTCTGGGGTCAAGAGACCCAGTACTTC; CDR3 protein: CASSFWGQETQYF
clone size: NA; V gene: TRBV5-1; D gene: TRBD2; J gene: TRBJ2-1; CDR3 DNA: TGCGCCAGCAGTCTCGGACTAGCGGATTTAGAGCAGTTCTTC; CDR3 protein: CASSLGLADLEQFF
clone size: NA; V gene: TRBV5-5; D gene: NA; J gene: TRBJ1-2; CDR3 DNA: TGTGCCAGCAGGATTCGGGGCGACCCGCCCTATGGCTACACCTTC; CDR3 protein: CASRIRGDPPYGYTF
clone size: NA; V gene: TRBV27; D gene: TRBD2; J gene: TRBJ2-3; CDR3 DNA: TGTGCCAGCAGTTCACTGGGACTAGCGGGAGGCGGGACAGATACGCAGTATTTT; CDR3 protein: CASSSLGLAGGGTDTQYF
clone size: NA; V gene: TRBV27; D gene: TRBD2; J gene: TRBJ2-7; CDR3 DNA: TGTGCCAGCAGTTCCCAACCTTGGGCGGGAGCCTACGAGCAGTACTTC; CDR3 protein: CASSSQPWAGAYEQYF
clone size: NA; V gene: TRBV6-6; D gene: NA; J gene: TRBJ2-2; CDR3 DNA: TGTGCCAGCAGTTCCCTTATTGGACGGGCCACCGGGGAGCTGTTTTTT; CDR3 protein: CASSSLIGRATGELFF
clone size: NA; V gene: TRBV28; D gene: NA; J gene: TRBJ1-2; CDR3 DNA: TGTGCCAGCAGTCTAGCCGGACCCACCCATACTAACTATGGCTACACCTTC; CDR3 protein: CASSLAGPTHTNYGYTF
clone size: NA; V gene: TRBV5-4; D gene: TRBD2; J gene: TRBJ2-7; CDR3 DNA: TGTGCCAGCAGCCCGGGACTAGCGGGGACCTACGAGCAGTACTTC; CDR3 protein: CASSPGLAGTYEQYF
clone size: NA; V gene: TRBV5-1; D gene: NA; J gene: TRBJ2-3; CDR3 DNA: TGCGCCAGCAGCTTGAACGCTGGGAGCACAGATACGCAGTATTTT; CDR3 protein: CASSLNAGSTDTQYF
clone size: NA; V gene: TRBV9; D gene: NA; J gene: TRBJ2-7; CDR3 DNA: TGTGCCAGCGGAGCTAGCGCCTATGGCGAGCAGTACTTC; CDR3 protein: CASGASAYGEQYF
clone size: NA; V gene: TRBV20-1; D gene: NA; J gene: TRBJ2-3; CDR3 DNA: TGCAGTGCTAGGATAGGGGATACGCAGTATTTT; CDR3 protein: CSARIGDTQYF
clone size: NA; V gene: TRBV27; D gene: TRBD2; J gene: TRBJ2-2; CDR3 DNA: TGTGCCAGCAGTTTATTTGCTAGCGGGAGGATTTACACCGGGGAGCTGTTTTTT; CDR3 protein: CASSLFASGRIYTGELFF
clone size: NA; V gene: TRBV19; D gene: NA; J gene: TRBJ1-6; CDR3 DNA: TGTGCCAGTAGTATTCAGGGGATGGGTTCACCCCTCCACTTT; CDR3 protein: CASSIQGMGSPLHF
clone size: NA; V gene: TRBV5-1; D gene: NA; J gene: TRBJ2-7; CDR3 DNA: TGCGCCAGCAGCTTGTTGCCAGGCTCCTACGAGCAGTACTTC; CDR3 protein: CASSLLPGSYEQYF
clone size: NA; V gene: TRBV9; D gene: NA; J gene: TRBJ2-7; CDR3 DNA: TGTGCCAGCAGCGCATCCCCCCGGGACGAGCAGTACTTC; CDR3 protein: CASSASPRDEQYF
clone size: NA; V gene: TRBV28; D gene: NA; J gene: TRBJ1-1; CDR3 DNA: TGTGCCAGCAGTTTTTTCAGAATCCCGAACACTGAAGCTTTCTTT; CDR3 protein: CASSFFRIPNTEAFF
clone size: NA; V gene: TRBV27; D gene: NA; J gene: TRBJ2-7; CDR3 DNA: TGTGCCAGCAGTCCGGGACACCGATCAAACTACGAGCAGTACTTC; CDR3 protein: CASSPGHRSNYEQYF
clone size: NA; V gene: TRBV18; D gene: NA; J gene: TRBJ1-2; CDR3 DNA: TGTGCCAGCTCCCCAAGAGGAGACTATGGCTACACCTTC; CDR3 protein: CASSPRGDYGYTF
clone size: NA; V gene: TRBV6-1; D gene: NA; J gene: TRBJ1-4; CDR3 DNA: TGTGCCAGCAGTGAAGCGTGGACAACCAAGGGAAAACTGTTTTTT; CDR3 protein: CASSEAWTTKGKLFF
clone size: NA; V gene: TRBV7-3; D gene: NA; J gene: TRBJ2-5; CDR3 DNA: TGTGCCAGCAGCCCAAGGGGTCAAGAGACCCAGTACTTC; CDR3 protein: CASSPRGQETQYF
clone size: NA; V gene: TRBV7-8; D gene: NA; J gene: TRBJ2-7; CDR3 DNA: TGTGTCAGCAGCCAAAAACCCTACGAGCAGTACTTC; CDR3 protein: CVSSQKPYEQYF
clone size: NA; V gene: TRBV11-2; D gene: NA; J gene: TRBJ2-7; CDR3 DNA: TGTGCCAGCAGCGTAAACCGGGACATTGGCGAGCAGTACTTC; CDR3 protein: CASSVNRDIGEQYF
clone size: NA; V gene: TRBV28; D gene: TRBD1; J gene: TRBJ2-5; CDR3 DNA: TGTGCCAGCAGGGGATCAGGGGGCCAAGAGACCCAGTACTTC; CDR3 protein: CASRGSGGQETQYF
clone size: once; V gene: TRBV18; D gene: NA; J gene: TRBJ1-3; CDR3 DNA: TGTGCCAGCTCTGGGTTTGAAGGAAACACCATATATTTT; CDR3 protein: CASSGFEGNTIYF
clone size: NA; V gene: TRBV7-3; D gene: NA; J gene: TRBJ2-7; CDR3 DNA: TGTGCCAGCAGCTTAACCGGAGTTGGCTCCTACGAGCAGTACTTC; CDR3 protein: CASSLTGVGSYEQYF
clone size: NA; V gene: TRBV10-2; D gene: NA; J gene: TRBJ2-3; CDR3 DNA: TGCGCCAGCAGTATAGAGGGAGATACGCAGTATTTT; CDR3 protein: CASSIEGDTQYF
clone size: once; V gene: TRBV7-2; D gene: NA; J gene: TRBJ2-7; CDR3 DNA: TGTGCCAGCAGCCTGGACTACTACGAGCAGTACTTC; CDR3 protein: CASSLDYYEQYF
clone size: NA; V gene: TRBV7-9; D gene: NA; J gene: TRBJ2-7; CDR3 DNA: TGTGCCAGCAGCTTAGGGGCAGACGAGCAGTACTTC; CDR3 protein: CASSLGADEQYF
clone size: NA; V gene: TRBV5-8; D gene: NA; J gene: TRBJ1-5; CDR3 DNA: TGTGCCAGCAGCGCCGGACAGCTCTATCAGCCCCAGCATTTT; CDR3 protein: CASSAGQLYQPQHF
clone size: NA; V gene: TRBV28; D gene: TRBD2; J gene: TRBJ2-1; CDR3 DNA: TGTGCCAGCAGTTTATCTTCTAGCGGGAGCTTTAATGAGCAGTTCTTC; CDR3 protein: CASSLSSSGSFNEQFF
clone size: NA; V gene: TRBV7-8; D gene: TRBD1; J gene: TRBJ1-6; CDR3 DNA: TGTGCCAGCAGCCCAACCCGGGACAGGGCCAATTCACCCCTCCACTTT; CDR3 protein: CASSPTRDRANSPLHF
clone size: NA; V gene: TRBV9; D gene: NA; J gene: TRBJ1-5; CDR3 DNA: TGTGCCAGCAGCACGGGGGCCGGGGAAAATCAGCCCCAGCATTTT; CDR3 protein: CASSTGAGENQPQHF
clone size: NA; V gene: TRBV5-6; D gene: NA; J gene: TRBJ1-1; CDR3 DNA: TGTGCCAGCAGCTTAAATCCGGGACCTAGGACTGAAGCTTTCTTT; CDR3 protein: CASSLNPGPRTEAFF
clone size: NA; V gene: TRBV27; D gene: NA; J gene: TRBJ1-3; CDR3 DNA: TGTGCCAGCAGTCCAAAGATGGGGGACTCACCTGGAAACACCATATATTTT; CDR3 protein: CASSPKMGDSPGNTIYF
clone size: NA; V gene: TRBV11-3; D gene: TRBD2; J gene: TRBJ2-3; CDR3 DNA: TGTGCCAGCAGCATGGGGACTAGCAGGACGACAGATACGCAGTATTTT; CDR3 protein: CASSMGTSRTTDTQYF
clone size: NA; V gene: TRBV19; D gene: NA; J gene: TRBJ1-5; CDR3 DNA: TGTGCCAGTGGGCCCCGGGAAAGGAGCAATCAGCCCCAGCATTTT; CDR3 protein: CASGPRERSNQPQHF
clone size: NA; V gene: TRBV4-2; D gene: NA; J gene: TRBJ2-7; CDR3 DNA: TGTGCCAGCAGCCAAGAGACACGGACAGCCGACTCCTACGAGCAGTACTTC; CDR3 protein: CASSQETRTADSYEQYF
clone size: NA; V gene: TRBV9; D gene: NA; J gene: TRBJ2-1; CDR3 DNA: TGTGCCAGCAGCGTAGGGGTTAGCATCAATGAGCAGTTCTTC; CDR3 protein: CASSVGVSINEQFF
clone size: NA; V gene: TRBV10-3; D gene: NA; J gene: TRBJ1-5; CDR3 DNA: TGTGCCATCAGTGAGACGGGACAGCCCCAGCATTTT; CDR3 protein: CAISETGQPQHF
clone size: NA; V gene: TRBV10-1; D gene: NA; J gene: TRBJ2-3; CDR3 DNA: TGCGCCAGCAGCCGGGACTTAGGCGGCACAGATACGCAGTATTTT; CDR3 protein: CASSRDLGGTDTQYF
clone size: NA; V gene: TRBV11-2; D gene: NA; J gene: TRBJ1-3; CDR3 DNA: TGTGCCAGCAGCTCCCGGGATTCTGGAAACACCATATATTTT; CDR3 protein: CASSSRDSGNTIYF
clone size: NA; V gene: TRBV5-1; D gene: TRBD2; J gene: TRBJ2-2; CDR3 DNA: TGCGCCAGCAGCTTGGATGCGGGAGTGGCCCAAACCGGGGAGCTGTTTTTT; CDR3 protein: CASSLDAGVAQTGELFF
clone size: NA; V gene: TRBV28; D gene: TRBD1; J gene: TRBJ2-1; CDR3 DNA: TGTGCCAGCAGTTTATTCATCCCAGGGGGCTACAATGAGCAGTTCTTC; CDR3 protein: CASSLFIPGGYNEQFF